This T cell receptor (beta chain) appears in the sequencing data of a study of OX40 agonist ivuxolimab in advanced cancers. General study findings and limits: Low clonal expansion, among the lowest seen, marked partial responders at 0.1-3.0 mg/kg.

Concerning this clone itself: Its antigen remains unidentified.

Profiling relied on immunoSEQ multiplex PCR, and the TCRdb table lists in-frame clones only, not all of them. In the table there are around 59,000 clones, approximately 86% of which are singletons. Germline V gene data show CDR1 as SGHTA and CDR2 as FQGNSA. The CDR3 spans 14 residues. This rearrangement joins TRBV7-2 to TRBJ2-5; 8 bases match TRBD2. The end of the DNA fits TRBJ2-7 better, so the J call may be wrong. The sample in question was CD4+ or CD8+ T cells sorted from blood, obtained in a trial of the OX40 agonist ivuxolimab. The origin of this receptor is an adult with an advanced solid tumor such as melanoma, head and neck, liver or kidney cancer. CDR3 DNA: TGTGCCAGCAGCCCGGGAAGCGGGAGAAGCGAGCAGTACTTC. This codes for CASSPGSGRSEQYF.